The entry below describes one TCR beta chain. This entry comes from a study of blood T cell repertoires in COVID-19. Study summary: Material from acute and convalescent COVID-19 was sourced from the United States, Italy and Spain. T cells, B-cell-depleted T cells, or PBMCs supplied cDNA or gDNA.

Germline values: CDR1 SGDLS, CDR2 YYNGEE. The CDR3 spans 14 residues. V was clipped by 3 bases and J by 11 bases; unmatched bases: 6. Per the original data handling: Amplification from reference gene primers served as the basis for estimated nucleated cell counts. Generated by immunoSEQ multiplex PCR, the TCRdb table keeps only in-frame clones and is missing some. Clonal size and the V and J genes are those of that table, whereas D and trimming came from the DNA. The sample carries about 150,000 clones, around nine tenths recorded once. This rearrangement joins TRBV9 to TRBJ1-4; the match to TRBD1 covers 11 bases. The sequenced sample consisted of peripheral blood. This TCR derives from a woman between 45 and 60 years old with active or convalescent COVID-19. CDR3 amino acids: CASSDRTGGGKLFF. DNA for the CDR3: TGTGCCAGCAGCGACCGGACAGGGGGCGGTAAACTGTTTTTT.